A selection of T cell receptor beta chains follows, all from one sample in a study of graft-versus-host responses after intestinal transplantation. These receptors are not linked to any known antigen. Generated by immunoSEQ multiplex PCR, the TCRdb table keeps only in-frame clones and is missing some. The profile covers some 90,000 clones, with around 83% appearing a single time and more than 0.8% taken by the ten largest. Sequencing was performed on unstimulated CD4+ T cells sorted from spleen or lymph node cells, taken before intestinal transplant. The receptor source for this set is a human donor who received an intestinal transplant. Both conserved end residues are part of each CDR3. The order of the fields is clone size, D gene, V gene, J gene, CDR3 protein, CDR3 DNA. The D gene is left open where the match is weak. The size entry is marked missing in some rows and otherwise reads once, few, many or a size class.

size: -
D: -
V: TRBV15
J: TRBJ2-2
CDR3: CATSRKSRAATGELFF
DNA: TGTGCCACCAGCAGGAAATCCAGGGCGGCCACCGGGGAGCTGTTTTTT

size: -
D: -
V: TRBV5-1
J: TRBJ2-3
CDR3: CASSLASSLRFTDTQYF
DNA: TGCGCCAGCAGCTTGGCGAGTTCGTTGCGGTTCACAGATACGCAGTATTTT

size: -
D: TRBD2
V: TRBV6-1
J: TRBJ2-7
CDR3: CASRPGGGGEQYF
DNA: TGTGCCAGCAGGCCGGGAGGAGGTGGCGAGCAGTACTTC

size: few
D: TRBD2
V: TRBV6-6
J: TRBJ2-6
CDR3: CASSYSGGSKGVLTF
DNA: TGTGCCAGCAGTTACTCGGGAGGGTCCAAAGGCGTCCTGACTTTC

size: -
D: TRBD1
V: TRBV28
J: TRBJ2-3
CDR3: CASTPPGQGYDTQYF
DNA: TGTGCCAGCACCCCGCCGGGACAGGGGTATGATACGCAGTATTTT

size: -
D: TRBD1
V: TRBV11-2
J: TRBJ2-5
CDR3: CASSLHVGTGGTVQETQYF
DNA: TGTGCCAGCAGCTTACACGTCGGGACAGGCGGGACAGTGCAAGAGACCCAGTACTTC

size: -
D: TRBD1
V: TRBV7-9
J: TRBJ1-1
CDR3: CASSLETGDTEAFF
DNA: TGTGCCAGCAGCTTAGAGACAGGGGACACTGAAGCTTTCTTT

size: -
D: TRBD1
V: TRBV28
J: TRBJ2-4
CDR3: CASRKQGADIQYF
DNA: TGTGCCAGCAGGAAACAGGGGGCTGACATTCAGTACTTC

size: -
D: TRBD2
V: TRBV28
J: TRBJ2-3
CDR3: CASSSLAGVKDTQYF
DNA: TGTGCCAGCAGTTCACTAGCGGGAGTAAAAGATACGCAGTATTTT

size: -
D: TRBD2
V: TRBV29-1
J: TRBJ2-1
CDR3: CSVVTGEAGGGYNEQFF
DNA: TGCAGCGTTGTGACGGGGGAGGCGGGAGGAGGTTACAATGAGCAGTTCTTC

size: few
D: -
V: TRBV4-2
J: TRBJ2-1
CDR3: CASSQVDLPGDEQFF
DNA: TGTGCCAGCAGCCAAGTGGACCTCCCCGGGGATGAGCAGTTCTTC